This T cell receptor beta chain appears in the sequencing data of a study of OX40 agonist ivuxolimab in advanced cancers. Looking at the study overall: Ivuxolimab, which targeted the costimulatory receptor OX40 (CD134), was an agonistic, fully human IgG2 monoclonal antibody. Intravenous ivuxolimab was administered to patients every 2 weeks at six dose levels: 0.01, 0.1, 0.3, 1.5, 3 and 10 mg/kg. Of the approximately 50 patients in dose escalation, around 20 had hepatocellular carcinoma, approximately 15 had melanoma, 9 had renal cell carcinoma and 9 had head and neck cancer. A male proportion of roughly 85% and a mean age of approximately 55 years, ranging from about 20 to 80, were recorded for the dose-escalation cohort. Patients were allowed to have had prior anti-PD-1, anti-PD-L1 or anti-CTLA-4 therapy, and approximately 39% of the dose-escalation patients had been treated with checkpoint inhibitors. Partial responses were achieved by three dose-escalation patients, of whom one had hepatocellular carcinoma and two had cutaneous melanoma. The point of sequencing TCRbeta in the periphery was to test whether ivuxolimab changed TCR sequence diversity and drove clonal T-cell expansion. The paper describes the monotherapy dose-escalation part (N = 52 patients) of the phase I trial of ivuxolimab. The paper's findings and limits, for the study overall: Partial responders in the 0.1-3.0 mg/kg groups had among the lowest normalized peripheral clonal expansion, especially among CD8+ T cells. The antigen specificity of the peripheral T cells that underwent clonal expansion was not determined. Low levels of normalized T-cell clonal expansion were also seen in some patients who did not respond. After ivuxolimab, expanded clones were on average more numerous among CD8+ T cells than among CD4+ T cells. At doses of 0.1 to 3.0 mg/kg, clonal expansion of both CD4+ and CD8+ T cells in blood was seen between baseline and week 6.

The trial excluded patients who had a history of autoimmune disease or were on systemic immunosuppression. Peripheral blood for TCR sequencing was collected from all dose cohorts at baseline, on cycle 4 day 1, and on cycle 7 day 1. The samples were taken from a phase I, first-in-human, multicenter, open-label dose-escalation trial of ivuxolimab. The trial enrolled adults with locally advanced or metastatic head and neck squamous cell, hepatocellular, melanoma or renal cell carcinoma. Before TCR sequencing, CD4+ and CD8+ T cells were separately sorted from peripheral blood. Details on this clone: Its binding antigen is unknown. No base-level quality is on record; no much larger clone is a single base apart.

Genomic DNA was extracted from sorted cells for sequencing of the TCRbeta CDR3 region. The immunoSEQ Assay was used for sequencing of TCRbeta CDR3 regions. Not all clones reach the TCRdb copy of this immuneACCESS table, which keeps in-frame sequences only. Checked studies attribute under half of the gap to unresolved V genes and leave the rest unexplained. For this sample the table gives 82,000 or so clones, of which approximately 85% were detected only once. In total, the top ten clones hold 2.4% of the sample. From the cysteine through the phenylalanine, the CDR3 covers 12 amino acids. Solely the CDR3 DNA is kept, with 36 bases framed from the first base. V was cut back by 2 bases and J by 7 bases, leaving a gap of 6 bases between them. CDR1 and CDR2 were assigned from the germline V gene as SGHNT and YENEEA.

This sample comprised CD4+ or CD8+ T cells sorted from blood, obtained in a trial of the OX40 agonist ivuxolimab. This clonotype was sampled from an adult with an advanced solid tumor such as melanoma, head and neck, liver or kidney cancer. The V and J segments used are TRBV11-3 and TRBJ2-1; there is no confident call for the D gene. The DNA reads TGTGCCAGCAGCTTATTTCCGAATGAGCAGTTCTTC. Its protein product is CASSLFPNEQFF.